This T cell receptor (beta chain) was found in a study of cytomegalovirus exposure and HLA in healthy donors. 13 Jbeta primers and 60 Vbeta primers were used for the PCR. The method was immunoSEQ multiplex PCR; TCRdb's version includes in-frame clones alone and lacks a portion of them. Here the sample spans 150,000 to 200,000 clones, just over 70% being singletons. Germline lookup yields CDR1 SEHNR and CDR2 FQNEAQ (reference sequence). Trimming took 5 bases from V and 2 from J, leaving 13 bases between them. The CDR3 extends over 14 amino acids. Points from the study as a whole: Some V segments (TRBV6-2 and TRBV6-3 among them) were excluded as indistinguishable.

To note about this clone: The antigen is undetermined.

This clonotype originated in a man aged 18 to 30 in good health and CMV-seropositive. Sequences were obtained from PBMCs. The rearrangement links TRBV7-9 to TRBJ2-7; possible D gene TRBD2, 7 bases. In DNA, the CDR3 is TGTGCCAGCAGCCCCCCGCGGGGGCCCTACGAGCAGTACGTC. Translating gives CASSPPRGPYEQYV.